This entry describes one TCR beta chain. Its antigen is unknown. These data originate in a study of cytomegalovirus exposure and HLA in healthy donors. Looking at the study overall: For the approximately 390 genotyped donors, more than 65% fell within the Caucasian-associated ancestry cluster. Study results and caveats: Cytomegalovirus-associated status was assigned to around 160 TCR beta chains. There were some public TCRs occurring in many donors, but most TCR sequences were rare.

The PCR used 60 Vbeta and 13 Jbeta primers. Sequencing used immunoSEQ multiplex PCR; TCRdb keeps in-frame clones, though not all of them. There are roughly 100,000 clones in the sample; roughly 80% occur only once, and roughly 3.4% lies in the top ten. Material: PBMCs. The TCR originated in a man between 60 and 75 years old in good health and CMV-seronegative.

The DNA of the CDR3 is TGTGCCAGCAGTTACTCTGGACAGGGGGAGAAAAACGAGCAGTACTTC. Its translation is CASSYSGQGEKNEQYF. The chain recombines TRBV6-6 with TRBJ2-7, with 10 bases fitting TRBD1. The ends lost 0 bases at V and 5 bases at J; junction bases unmatched: 7. This CDR3 has 16 residues. Germline values: CDR1 MNHNY, CDR2 SVGAGI (reference sequence).